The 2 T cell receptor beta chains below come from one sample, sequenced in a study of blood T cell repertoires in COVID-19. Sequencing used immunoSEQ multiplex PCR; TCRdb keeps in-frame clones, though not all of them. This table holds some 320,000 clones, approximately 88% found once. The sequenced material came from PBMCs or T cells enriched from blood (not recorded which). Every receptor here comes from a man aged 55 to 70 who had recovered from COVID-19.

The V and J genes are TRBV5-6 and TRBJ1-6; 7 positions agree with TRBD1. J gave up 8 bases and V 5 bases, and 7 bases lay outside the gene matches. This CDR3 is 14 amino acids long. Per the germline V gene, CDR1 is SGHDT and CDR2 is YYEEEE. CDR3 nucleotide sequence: TGTGCCAGCAGTTTAGGACAGGCAGATTCACCCCTCCACTTT. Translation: CASSLGQADSPLHF.

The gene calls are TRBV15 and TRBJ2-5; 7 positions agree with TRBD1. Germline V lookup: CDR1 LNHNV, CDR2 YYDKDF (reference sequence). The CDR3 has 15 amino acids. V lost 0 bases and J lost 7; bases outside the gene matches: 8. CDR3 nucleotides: TGTGCCACCAGCAGAGATCGGACAGGCTCGGGGACCCAGTACTTC. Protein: CATSRDRTGSGTQYF.